The 3 T cell receptor beta chains below all came from one sample that was sequenced in a study of cytomegalovirus exposure and HLA in healthy donors. With 60 Vbeta and 13 Jbeta primers, the PCR was carried out. Some clones are missing from TCRdb's copy, which holds only in-frame ones; the method was immunoSEQ multiplex PCR. The sample yields about 170,000 clones, over 80% seen once. Sample: PBMCs. These receptors came from a boy aged 2 to 10 in good health and CMV-seronegative.

The V call is TRBV6-5, the J call TRBJ1-2; 10 positions match TRBD1. Germline CDR1 reads MNHEY; CDR2 reads SVGAGI. The CDR3 is made up of 14 amino acids. Trimming cost V 5 bases and J 8 bases; bases outside gene matches: 8. CDR3 nucleotide sequence: TGTGCCAGCAGTGTGACAGGGGGCGCGGAAGGCTACACCTTC. It is translated as CASSVTGGAEGYTF.

This clone was seen only once. The rearrangement uses TRBV5-5 and TRBJ2-3; weak D call: TRBD2 (6 bases). Germline values: CDR1 SGHKS, CDR2 YYEKEE (reference sequence). CDR3 size: 16 residues. V lost 6 bases and J lost 1, with 18 bases in between. The CDR3 reads CASTPGGKLGTDTQYF. The DNA for the CDR3 is TGTGCCAGCACCCCAGGAGGGAAACTCGGCACAGATACGCAGTATTTT.

The chain is built from TRBV6-5 and TRBJ1-2, with 10 bases matching TRBD1. The CDR3 is 15 amino acids. J was trimmed by 8 bases and V by 5 bases; bases with no gene match: 11. Germline loops: CDR1 MNHEY, CDR2 SVGAGI. Written as DNA, the CDR3 is TGTGCCAGCAGTCCGATCGGGACAGGGGAGGGCGGCTACACCTTC. Amino acid sequence: CASSPIGTGEGGYTF.